The 30 T cell receptor beta chains presented below share a single source sample, sequenced in a study of post-analysis software for immune sequencing data. Findings and limits, study-wide: When patients were compared with controls, 5 or 6 TRBV segments were more frequent, TRBV5-6, TRBV5-1 and TRBV20-1 among them.

TCR beta cDNA libraries had unique molecular identifiers. TCRdb passed the PCR reads through MiXCR, listing each CDR3 protein once. Of around 700,000 distinct CDR3 sequences in the sample, approximately 59% were seen once. No antigen has been identified for these receptors. The sequenced sample was blood. Source of these receptors: a girl aged 2-10 years with multiple sclerosis.

The chain links TRBV30 to TRBJ2-7; 7 nucleotides line up with TRBD2. The CDR3 extends over 19 amino acids. Germline V gene sequence: CDR1 GTSNPN, CDR2 SVGIG (reference sequence). V lost 3 bases to trimming and J lost 1 base; unmatched junction nucleotides: 21. CDR3 region: CAWRETLGTVGRESYEQYF. The CDR3 nucleotides read TGTGCCTGGAGAGAGACCCTTGGGACCGTCGGGCGGGAGTCCTACGAGCAGTACTTC.

The chain is built from TRBV25-1 and TRBJ1-2, with D possibly matching TRBD1 (6 bases). Per the germline V gene, CDR1 is MGHDK and CDR2 is SYGVNS. This CDR3 is 14 amino acids long. The germline V and J ends were trimmed by 4 bases and 4 bases, with 13 bases remaining between them. The CDR3 loop reads CASSGAGAIYGYTF. For the CDR3, the DNA is TGTGCCAGCAGTGGGGCAGGGGCCATCTATGGCTACACCTTC.

The CDR3 spells CASSKPGTGVYGYTF. The CDR3 region has the DNA TGTGCCAGCAGTAAACCCGGGACAGGGGTCTATGGCTACACCTTC. The V and J genes are TRBV6-5 and TRBJ1-2; 10 bases align to TRBD1. Germline-derived CDR1 and CDR2 are MNHEY and SVGAGI. Losses at the gene ends were 5 bases for V and 4 bases for J; bases not matched to a gene: 7. The CDR3 consists of 15 residues.

On this clonotype itself: Sequence at one end of the junction differs from germline and may be a read error. The chain employs TRBV5-1 and TRBJ1-2, with D possibly matching TRBD1 (6 bases). The CDR3 is made up of 15 amino acids. Germline V CDR1 and CDR2: SGHRS, YFSETQ. The CDR3 sequence: CARSLAPTGPRDYTF. The CDR3 DNA reads as TGCGCCAGAAGCTTGGCCCCAACAGGGCCCCGGGACTACACCTTC.

The genes are TRBV20-1 and TRBJ2-5; D unclear. The CDR3 consists of 13 residues. Germline values: CDR1 DFQATT, CDR2 SNEGSKA (reference sequence). The V gene lost 0 bases and the J gene lost 5 bases, with 10 bases spanning the gap. The CDR3 is CSARDNPQETQYF. CDR3 DNA: TGCAGTGCTAGAGACAATCCACAGGAGACCCAGTACTTC.

The chain recombines TRBV11-2 with TRBJ2-3; D gene ambiguous. Germline V gene data show CDR1 as SGHAT and CDR2 as FQNNGV. V lost 0 bases to trimming and J lost 0 bases, with 7 bases between them. The length of the CDR3 is 15 residues. The CDR3 region has the DNA TGTGCCAGCAGCTTAGATATTGGTAGCACAGATACGCAGTATTTT. It yields the protein CASSLDIGSTDTQYF. Full variable domain (missing parts from reference TRBV11-2 and TRBJ2-3): EAGVAQSPRYKIIEKRQSVAFWCNPISGHATLYWYQQILGQGPKLLIQFQNNGVVDDSQLPKDRFSAERLKGVDSTLKIQPAKLEDSAVYLCASSLDIGSTDTQYFGPGTRLTVL.

This chain uses TRBV5-1 with TRBJ2-5; 12 bases are a match to TRBD2. Per the germline V gene, CDR1 is SGHRS and CDR2 is YFSETQ. The CDR3 spans 15 residues. V shed 6 bases, J shed 4 bases, and the junction held 7 bases outside the gene matches. The CDR3: CASTVLAGGRETQYF. DNA for the CDR3: TGCGCCAGCACAGTCCTAGCGGGGGGGCGAGAGACCCAGTACTTC.

This clonotype was detected only a few times. This chain links TRBV4-3 with TRBJ2-1, with D possibly matching TRBD2 (6 bases). CDR3 length: 15 residues. V was clipped by 3 bases and J by 3 bases, with 12 bases between them. Germline CDR1 reads LGHNA; CDR2 reads YSLEER. The DNA for the CDR3 is TGCGCCAGCAGCCATCGACTAGGGGTCTACAATGAGCAGTTCTTC. This codes for CASSHRLGVYNEQFF.

Only one count was recorded for this clonotype. The J gene is TRBJ2-1, the V gene TRBV7-2; 8 bases map to TRBD2. The junction had 4 bases not matched to a gene; V was cut back by 3 bases and J by 6 bases. The CDR3 is 14 amino acids. Germline lookup yields CDR1 SGHTA and CDR2 FQGNSA. The DNA of the CDR3 is TGTGCCAGCAGCTTGGGACTAGTAGGCAATGAGCAGTTCTTC. It specifies CASSLGLVGNEQFF.

The chain couples TRBV29-1 to TRBJ2-7, with a tentative D call TRBD1 (5 bases). Germline CDR1 and CDR2: SQVTM and ANQGSEA. CDR3 length equals 11 residues. V lost 4 bases to trimming and J lost 2 bases, with 6 bases between them. In DNA, the CDR3 is TGCAGCGTTGTGACAGCCTACGAGCAGTACTTC. Translating gives CSVVTAYEQYF.

The CDR3 protein is CASSLGEITDTQYF. Written as DNA, the CDR3 is TGCGCCAGCAGCTTGGGTGAGATCACAGATACGCAGTATTTT. The chain joins TRBV5-1 to TRBJ2-3, with D unresolved. Trimming removed 0 bases at V and 2 bases at J, with 7 bases between. Looked up from germline, CDR1 is SGHRS and CDR2 is YFSETQ. CDR3 length: 14 amino acids.

The CDR3 sequence is CASRNGQSGANVLTF. The DNA for the CDR3 is TGTGCCAGCAGAAACGGACAGTCTGGGGCCAACGTCCTGACTTTC. The V gene is TRBV6-2 or TRBV6-3, the J gene TRBJ2-6; possible D gene TRBD1, 6 bases. Per the germline V gene, CDR1 is MNHEY and CDR2 is SVGEGT. CDR3 length: 15 amino acids. With 6 bases removed from V and 1 base from J, the gap between germline ends came to 10 bases.

This rearrangement joins TRBV12-3 or TRBV12-4 to TRBJ2-1; 8 positions match TRBD2. This CDR3 has 15 amino acids. The V segment lost 5 bases and the J segment 9 bases; nucleotides outside the gene matches: 12. The CDR3 DNA follows: TGTGCCAGCAGTCCTCGGGGAGCGGGGGCTGGTGAGCAGTTCTTC. The encoded protein is CASSPRGAGAGEQFF.

CDR3 DNA: TGTGCCAGCAGTGCCAGGACAGGGGATGGCGAGCAGTACTTC. This translates into CASSARTGDGEQYF. The chain combines TRBV6-1 with TRBJ2-5; 9 nucleotides align to TRBD1. Matching the DNA end better, TRBJ2-7 makes the J call doubtful. Germline V gives CDR1 MNHNS, CDR2 SASEGT. The CDR3 has 14 amino acids.

The chain recombines TRBV2 with TRBJ2-1; no clear D. The V gene's germline CDR1 is SNHLY and CDR2 FYNNEI. The CDR3 covers 14 residues. Trimming shortened V by 2 bases and J by 8 bases, and 13 bases separated the two germline ends. The CDR3, as DNA: TGTGCCAGCAGTGAAATATCCTCCAGTGATGAGCAGTTCTTC. Amino acid sequence: CASSEISSSDEQFF. Drawing the rest from reference TRBV2 and TRBJ2-1, the complete variable domain is EPEVTQTPSHQVTQMGQEVILRCVPISNHLYFYWYRQILGQKVEFLVSFYNNEISEKSEIFDDQFSVERPDGSNFTLKIRSTKLEDSAMYFCASSEISSSDEQFFGPGTRLTVL.

This clonotype has at least ten counts. CDR3 coding DNA: TGTGCCAGCAGTTTACCTCGAGAGACCCAGTACTTC. It translates to CASSLPRETQYF. The rearrangement links TRBV12-3 or TRBV12-4 to TRBJ2-5; no firm D call. CDR3 length equals 12 residues. V dropped 2 bases and J dropped 4 bases, with 5 bases sitting between them.

The chain carries TRBV12-3 or TRBV12-4 and TRBJ1-2; 9 positions agree with TRBD1. The J segment lost 5 bases and the V segment lost 5 bases, leaving 18 bases of the junction unmatched. This CDR3 is built from 18 residues. CDR3 loop: CASSLNPLGTGSGYGYTF. CDR3 DNA: TGTGCCAGCAGTCTCAATCCCCTAGGGACAGGGTCGGGATATGGCTACACCTTC.

The J gene is TRBJ2-5, the V gene TRBV29-1; the D is unclear. The CDR3 contains 14 residues. Trimming took 5 bases from V and 5 from J, leaving 18 bases between them. Germline values: CDR1 SQVTM, CDR2 ANQGSEA. The CDR3 coding sequence is TGCAGCGTTCCCCCGACACCACGTCCGGAGACCCAGTACTTC. Protein product: CSVPPTPRPETQYF.

The genes are TRBV7-6 and TRBJ1-6, with D perhaps TRBD1 (5 bases). V lost 4 bases, J lost 5 bases, and 9 bases lay in between. The CDR3 loop spans 14 amino acids. Germline CDR1 reads SGHVS; CDR2 reads FNYEAQ. CDR3: CASSSTDNNSPLHF. In DNA form, the CDR3 reads TGTGCCAGCAGCTCGACAGACAATAATTCACCCCTCCACTTT.

As to this clonotype: Germline and junction disagree at one end, which may indicate a read error. The chain links TRBV25-1 to TRBJ2-6; weak D call: TRBD1 (6 bases). Per the germline V gene, CDR1 is MGHDK and CDR2 is SYGVNS. This CDR3 region has 15 residues. The CDR3 bases are TGTGCCAGCAGTGGGACAGTCTCTGGGGCCAACGTCCGGACTTTC. It specifies CASSGTVSGANVRTF.

This clonotype showed up just a few times. The rearrangement links TRBV6-1 to TRBJ2-5; TRBD1 matches 11 bases. The CDR3 is 15 amino acids. J lost 4 bases, V lost 7 bases, and 8 bases had no gene match. Germline V CDR1 and CDR2: MNHNS, SASEGT. In DNA, the CDR3 is TGTGCCAGCATTCAGGACAGGGGGCTCGGAGAGACCCAGTACTTC. Translation gives CASIQDRGLGETQYF.

This chain uses TRBV3-1 with TRBJ1-2, with D possibly TRBD1 on 6 matching bases. CDR3 length: 15 amino acids. Trimming removed 4 bases from V and 8 bases from J, with 20 bases in between. The germline V gene encodes CDR1 LGHDT and CDR2 YNNKEL (reference sequence). CDR3 protein: CASSPGTRLGRGYTF. CDR3 nucleotides: TGTGCCAGCAGCCCAGGGACAAGGCTCGGTAGAGGCTACACCTTC.

The gene calls are TRBV5-1 and TRBJ2-1; the D call may be TRBD1 or TRBD2 (6 bases each). V lost 5 bases and J lost 6, with 15 bases in between. The CDR3 consists of 14 residues. Germline CDR1 is SGHRS and CDR2 is YFSETQ. The CDR3 sequence: CASRNRGRSNEQFF. CDR3 sequence (DNA): TGCGCCAGCAGGAATCGGGGGCGGTCCAATGAGCAGTTCTTC.

This chain joins TRBV20-1 and TRBJ2-1; maybe TRBD2 (5 bases). The CDR3 loop spans 15 amino acids. V was pared by 3 bases and J by 2 bases, with 14 bases between. Germline CDR1 and CDR2: DFQATT and SNEGSKA (reference sequence). CDR3 region: CSASRGSEPYNEQFF. The CDR3 nucleotides read TGCAGTGCTAGTCGTGGGAGTGAACCCTACAATGAGCAGTTCTTC.

About this clonotype: The junction shows a germline mismatch at one end, possibly a read error. The chain uses TRBV20-1 and TRBJ2-3; 7 bases align to TRBD2. The CDR3 contains 14 residues. Germline CDR1 is DFQATT and CDR2 is SNEGSKA (reference sequence). The CDR3 nucleotides are TGCAGTGCTAGAAACGGGGGGAGCACTGATACGCAGTATTTT. Protein sequence: CSARNGGSTDTQYF.

In DNA, the CDR3 is TGTGCCAGCAGTTCTCGGGGGGGCGGTCCTAGCAATCAGCCCCAGCATTTT. It codes for CASSSRGGGPSNQPQHF. The chain has TRBV27 and TRBJ1-5, with a possible D match to TRBD1 (6 bases). Trimming took 4 bases from V and 0 from J, leaving 16 bases between them. CDR3 length equals 17 residues. From germline, CDR1 is MNHEY and CDR2 SMNVEV (reference sequence).

The chain is built from TRBV2 and TRBJ1-5; a weak D match, TRBD1 (6 bases). This CDR3 is built from 15 residues. V was clipped by 4 bases and J by 3 bases, with 13 bases between them. The germline gives CDR1 SNHLY, CDR2 FYNNEI. This CDR3 reads CASSARRQVNQPQHF. The CDR3 DNA follows: TGTGCCAGCAGTGCTCGGCGACAGGTCAATCAGCCCCAGCATTTT.

V usage is TRBV5-1 and J usage is TRBJ2-5; TRBD1 matches at 9 bases. The DNA end lines up better with TRBJ2-7; the J call may be wrong. The germline gives CDR1 SGHRS, CDR2 YFSETQ. The CDR3 spans 14 residues. CDR3 sequence reads: CASSSTGGSLEQYF. The CDR3 DNA reads TGCGCCAGCAGCTCAACAGGGGGCTCCCTCGAGCAGTACTTC.

The CDR3 DNA is TGCGCCAGCAGTCCAACCCCCGGGGACGAGCAGTACTTC. Its translation is CASSPTPGDEQYF. The chain has TRBV5-1 and TRBJ2-7, with D possibly matching TRBD2 (5 bases). The length of the CDR3 is 13 residues. From germline, CDR1 is SGHRS and CDR2 YFSETQ. Trimming shortened V by 5 bases and J by 5 bases, and 14 bases separated the two germline ends. Using reference TRBV5-1 and TRBJ2-7 for the parts outside the CDR3, the full variable domain is KAGVTQTPRYLIKTRGQQVTLSCSPISGHRSVSWYQQTPGQGLQFLFEYFSETQRNKGNFPGRFSGRQFSNSRSEMNVSTLELGDSALYLCASSPTPGDEQYFGPGTRLTVT.

This rearrangement joins TRBV5-1 to TRBJ2-3, with no clear D. Trimming pared 0 bases from V and 2 bases from J, leaving 13 bases between. The CDR3 has 16 amino acids. The germline V gene encodes CDR1 SGHRS and CDR2 YFSETQ. The CDR3 reads CASSLAQNHYTDTQYF. CDR3 sequence (DNA): TGCGCCAGCAGCTTGGCTCAGAACCATTACACAGATACGCAGTATTTT.